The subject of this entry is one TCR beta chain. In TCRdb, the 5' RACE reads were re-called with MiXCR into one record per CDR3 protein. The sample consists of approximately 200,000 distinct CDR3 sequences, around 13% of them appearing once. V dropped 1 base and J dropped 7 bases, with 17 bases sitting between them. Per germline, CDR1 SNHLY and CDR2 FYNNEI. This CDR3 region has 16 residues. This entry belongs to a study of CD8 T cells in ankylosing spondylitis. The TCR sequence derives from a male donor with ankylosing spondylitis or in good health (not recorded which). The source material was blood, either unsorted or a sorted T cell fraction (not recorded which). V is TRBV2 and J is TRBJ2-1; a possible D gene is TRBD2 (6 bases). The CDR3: CASSEGGGTTGNEQFF. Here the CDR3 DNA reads TGTGCCAGCAGTGAAGGTGGGGGGACGACTGGGAATGAGCAGTTCTTC.